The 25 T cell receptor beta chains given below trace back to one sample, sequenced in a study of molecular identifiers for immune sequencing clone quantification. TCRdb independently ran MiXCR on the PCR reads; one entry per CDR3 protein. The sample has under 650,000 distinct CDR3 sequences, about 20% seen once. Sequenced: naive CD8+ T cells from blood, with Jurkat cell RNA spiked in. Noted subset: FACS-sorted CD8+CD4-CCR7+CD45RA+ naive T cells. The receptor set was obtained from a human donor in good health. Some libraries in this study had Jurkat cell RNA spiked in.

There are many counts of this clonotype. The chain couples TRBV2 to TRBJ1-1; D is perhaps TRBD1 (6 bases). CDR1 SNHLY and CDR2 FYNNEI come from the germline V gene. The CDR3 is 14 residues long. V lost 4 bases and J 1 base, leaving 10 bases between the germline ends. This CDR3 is CASSGLTGNTEAFF. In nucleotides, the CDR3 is TGTGCCAGCAGTGGTCTGACAGGGAACACTGAAGCTTTCTTT.

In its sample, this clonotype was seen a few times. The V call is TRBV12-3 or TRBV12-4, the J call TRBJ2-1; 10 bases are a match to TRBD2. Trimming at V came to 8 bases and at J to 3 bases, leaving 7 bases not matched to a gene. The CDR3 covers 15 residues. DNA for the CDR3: TGTGCCAGCGGCCTCACTAGCGGGGACTACAATGAGCAGTTCTTC. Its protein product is CASGLTSGDYNEQFF.

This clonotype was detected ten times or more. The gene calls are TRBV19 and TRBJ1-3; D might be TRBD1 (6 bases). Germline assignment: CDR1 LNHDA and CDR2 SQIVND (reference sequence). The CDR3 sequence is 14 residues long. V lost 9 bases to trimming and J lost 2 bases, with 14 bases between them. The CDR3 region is CASSRGPPGNTIYF. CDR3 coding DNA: TGTGCCAGCTCCAGGGGACCTCCTGGAAACACCATATATTTT.

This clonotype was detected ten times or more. This chain's CDR3 is CASRPGQTNTGELFF. CDR3 DNA: TGTGCCAGCAGGCCGGGACAGACGAACACCGGGGAGCTGTTTTTT. This rearrangement joins TRBV7-9 to TRBJ2-2; 7 bases align to TRBD1. The CDR3 runs 15 residues. After removal of 6 bases from V and 0 bases from J, the junction contained 4 bases not matched to a gene. Germline CDR1 and CDR2: SEHNR and FQNEAQ (reference sequence). Supplemented by reference TRBV7-9 and TRBJ2-2, the full variable domain reads DTGVSQNPRHKITKRGQNVTFRCDPISEHNRLYWYRQTLGQGPEFLTYFQNEAQLEKSRLLSDRFSAERPKGSFSTLEIQRTEQGDSAMYLCASRPGQTNTGELFFGEGSRLTVL.

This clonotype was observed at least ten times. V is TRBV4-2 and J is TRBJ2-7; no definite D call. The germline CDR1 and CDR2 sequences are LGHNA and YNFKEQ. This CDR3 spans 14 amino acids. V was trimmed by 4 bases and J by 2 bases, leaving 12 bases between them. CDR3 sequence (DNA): TGTGCCAGCAGCCCCAGACGGCCAGCCTACGAGCAGTACTTC. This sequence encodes CASSPRRPAYEQYF.

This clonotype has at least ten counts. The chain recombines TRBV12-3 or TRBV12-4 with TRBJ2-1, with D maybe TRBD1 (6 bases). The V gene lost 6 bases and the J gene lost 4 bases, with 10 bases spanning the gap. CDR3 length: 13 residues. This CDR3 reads CASSPGQYNEQFF. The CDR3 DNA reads TGTGCCAGCAGCCCTGGACAGTACAATGAGCAGTTCTTC.

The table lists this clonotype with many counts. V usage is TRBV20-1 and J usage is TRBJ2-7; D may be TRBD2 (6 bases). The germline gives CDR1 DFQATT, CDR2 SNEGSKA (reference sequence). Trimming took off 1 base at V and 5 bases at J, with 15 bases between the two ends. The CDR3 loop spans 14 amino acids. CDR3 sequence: CSARAGGWGDEQYF. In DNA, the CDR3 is TGCAGTGCTAGAGCGGGCGGTTGGGGGGACGAGCAGTACTTC.

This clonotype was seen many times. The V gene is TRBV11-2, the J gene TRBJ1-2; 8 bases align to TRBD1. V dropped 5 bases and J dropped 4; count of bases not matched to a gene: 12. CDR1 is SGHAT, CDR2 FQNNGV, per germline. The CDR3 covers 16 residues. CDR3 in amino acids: CASSLRPGGSVYGYTF. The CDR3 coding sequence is TGTGCCAGCAGCCTACGGCCAGGGGGCTCGGTCTATGGCTACACCTTC.

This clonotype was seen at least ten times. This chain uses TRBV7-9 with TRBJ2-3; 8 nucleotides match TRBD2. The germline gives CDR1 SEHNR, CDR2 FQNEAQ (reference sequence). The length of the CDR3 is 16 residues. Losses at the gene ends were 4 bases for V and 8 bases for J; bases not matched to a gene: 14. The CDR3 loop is CASSSPTSGAAGTQYF. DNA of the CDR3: TGTGCCAGCAGCTCCCCAACTAGCGGCGCAGCGGGTACGCAGTATTTT.

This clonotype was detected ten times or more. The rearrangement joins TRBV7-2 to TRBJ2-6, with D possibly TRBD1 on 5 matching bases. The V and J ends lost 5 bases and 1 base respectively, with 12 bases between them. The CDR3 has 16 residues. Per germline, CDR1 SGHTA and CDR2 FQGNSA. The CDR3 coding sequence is TGTGCCAGCAGCCCACACCCAGGGTCTGGGGCCAACGTCCTGACTTTC. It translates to CASSPHPGSGANVLTF.

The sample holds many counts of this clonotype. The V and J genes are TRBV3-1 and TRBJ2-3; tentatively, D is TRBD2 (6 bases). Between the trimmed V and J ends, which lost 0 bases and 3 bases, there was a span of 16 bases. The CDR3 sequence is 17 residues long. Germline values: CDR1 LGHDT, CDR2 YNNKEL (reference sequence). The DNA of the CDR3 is TGTGCCAGCAGCCAAGATTGGGGCAGGACTATTACAGATACGCAGTATTTT. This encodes CASSQDWGRTITDTQYF.

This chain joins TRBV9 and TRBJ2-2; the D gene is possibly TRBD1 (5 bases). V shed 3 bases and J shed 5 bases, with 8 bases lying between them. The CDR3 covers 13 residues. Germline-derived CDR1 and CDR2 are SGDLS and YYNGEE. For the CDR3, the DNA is TGTGCCAGCAGCGAGCAGGGTACCGGGGAGCTGTTTTTT. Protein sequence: CASSEQGTGELFF.

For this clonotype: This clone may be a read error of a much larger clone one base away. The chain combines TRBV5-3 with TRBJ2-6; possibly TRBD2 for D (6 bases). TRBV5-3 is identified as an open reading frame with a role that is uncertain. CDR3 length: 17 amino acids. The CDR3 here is CASSLLGGGSGANVPTF. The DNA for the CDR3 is TGTGCCAGCAGCTTGTTGGGAGGCGGCTCTGGGGCCAACGTCCCGACTTTC.

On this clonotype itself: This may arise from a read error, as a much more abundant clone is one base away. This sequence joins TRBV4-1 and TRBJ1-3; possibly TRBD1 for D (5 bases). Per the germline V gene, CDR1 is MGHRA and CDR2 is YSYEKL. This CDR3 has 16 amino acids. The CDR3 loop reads CASSQVPGKYGDTIYF. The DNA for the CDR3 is TGCGCCAGCAGCCAAGTTCCAGGGAAATATGGAGACACCATATATTTT.

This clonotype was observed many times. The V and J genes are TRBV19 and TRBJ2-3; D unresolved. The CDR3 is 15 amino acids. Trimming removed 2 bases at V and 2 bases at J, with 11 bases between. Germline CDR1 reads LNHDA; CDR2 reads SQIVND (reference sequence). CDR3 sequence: CASSIQTADTDTQYF. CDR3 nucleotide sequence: TGTGCCAGTAGTATACAGACGGCCGACACAGATACGCAGTATTTT.

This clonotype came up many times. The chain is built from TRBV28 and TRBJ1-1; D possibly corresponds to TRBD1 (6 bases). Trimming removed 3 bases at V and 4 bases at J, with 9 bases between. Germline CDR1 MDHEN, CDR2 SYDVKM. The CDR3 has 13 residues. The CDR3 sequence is CASSLGGRTEAFF. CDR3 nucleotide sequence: TGTGCCAGCAGTTTGGGGGGCCGCACTGAAGCTTTCTTT. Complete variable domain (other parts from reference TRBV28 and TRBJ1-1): DVKVTQSSRYLVKRTGEKVFLECVQDMDHENMFWYRQDPGLGLRLIYFSYDVKMKEKGDIPEGYSVSREKKERFSLILESASTNQTSMYLCASSLGGRTEAFFGQGTRLTVV.

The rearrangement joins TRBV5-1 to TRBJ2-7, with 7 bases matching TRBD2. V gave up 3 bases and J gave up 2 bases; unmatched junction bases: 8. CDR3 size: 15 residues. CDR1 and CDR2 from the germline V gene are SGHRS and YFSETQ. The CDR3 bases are TGCGCCAGCAGCTCGGGGCGGGGGTACCCCTACGAGCAGTACTTC. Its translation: CASSSGRGYPYEQYF.

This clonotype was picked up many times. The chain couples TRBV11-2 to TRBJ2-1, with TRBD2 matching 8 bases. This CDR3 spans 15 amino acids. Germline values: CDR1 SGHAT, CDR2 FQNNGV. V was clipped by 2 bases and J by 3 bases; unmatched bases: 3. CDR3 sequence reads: CASSLQRESYNEQFF. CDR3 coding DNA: TGTGCCAGCAGCTTACAGCGGGAGAGCTACAATGAGCAGTTCTTC.

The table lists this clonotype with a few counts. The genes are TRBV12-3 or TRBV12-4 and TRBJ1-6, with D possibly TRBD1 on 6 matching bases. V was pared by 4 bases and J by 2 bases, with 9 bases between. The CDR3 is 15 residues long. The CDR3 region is CASSYGGAYNSPLHF. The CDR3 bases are TGTGCCAGCAGTTACGGGGGCGCCTATAATTCACCCCTCCACTTT.

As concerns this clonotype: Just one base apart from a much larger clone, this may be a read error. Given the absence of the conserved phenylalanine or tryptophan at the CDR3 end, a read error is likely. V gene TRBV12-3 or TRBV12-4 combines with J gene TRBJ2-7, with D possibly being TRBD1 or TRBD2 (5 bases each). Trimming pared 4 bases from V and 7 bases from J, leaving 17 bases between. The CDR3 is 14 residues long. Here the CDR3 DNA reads TGTGCCAGCAGTTGGTCGGGGCCCTCAAGGGAGCAGTACCTC. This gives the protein CASSWSGPSREQYL.

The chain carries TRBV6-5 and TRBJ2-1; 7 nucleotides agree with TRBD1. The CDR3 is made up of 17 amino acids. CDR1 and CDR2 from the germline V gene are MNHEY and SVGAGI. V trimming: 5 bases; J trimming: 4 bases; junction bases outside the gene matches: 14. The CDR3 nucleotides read TGTGCCAGCAGTACGAGCCAGCCGACAGGGTGGTACAATGAGCAGTTCTTC. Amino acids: CASSTSQPTGWYNEQFF.

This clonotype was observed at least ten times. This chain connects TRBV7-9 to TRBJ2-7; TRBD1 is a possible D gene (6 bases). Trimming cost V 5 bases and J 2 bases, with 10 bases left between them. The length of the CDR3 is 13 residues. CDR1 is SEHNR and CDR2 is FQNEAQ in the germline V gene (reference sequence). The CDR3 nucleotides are TGTGCCAGCAGCCATGGACAGACCTACGAGCAGTACTTC. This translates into CASSHGQTYEQYF.

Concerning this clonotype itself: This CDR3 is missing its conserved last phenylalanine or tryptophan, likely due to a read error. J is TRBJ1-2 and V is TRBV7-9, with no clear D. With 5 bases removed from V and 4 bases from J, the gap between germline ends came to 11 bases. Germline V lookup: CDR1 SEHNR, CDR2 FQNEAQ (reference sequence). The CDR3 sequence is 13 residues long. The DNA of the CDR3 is TGTGCCAGCAGCCCCGTCACGAGCTATGGCTACACCTAC. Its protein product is CASSPVTSYGYTY.

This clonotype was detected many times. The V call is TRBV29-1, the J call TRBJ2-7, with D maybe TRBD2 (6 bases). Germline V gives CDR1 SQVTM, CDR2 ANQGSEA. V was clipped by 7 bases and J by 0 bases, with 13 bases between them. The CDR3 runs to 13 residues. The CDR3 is CSGRDGSSYEQYF. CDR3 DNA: TGCAGCGGGAGGGACGGCAGCTCCTACGAGCAGTACTTC.

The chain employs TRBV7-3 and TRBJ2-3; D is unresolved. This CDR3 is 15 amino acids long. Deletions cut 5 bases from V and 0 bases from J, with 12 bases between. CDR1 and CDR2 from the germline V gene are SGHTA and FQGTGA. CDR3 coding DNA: TGTGCCAGCAGCCTTAATGCGGCTAGCACAGATACGCAGTATTTT. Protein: CASSLNAASTDTQYF.